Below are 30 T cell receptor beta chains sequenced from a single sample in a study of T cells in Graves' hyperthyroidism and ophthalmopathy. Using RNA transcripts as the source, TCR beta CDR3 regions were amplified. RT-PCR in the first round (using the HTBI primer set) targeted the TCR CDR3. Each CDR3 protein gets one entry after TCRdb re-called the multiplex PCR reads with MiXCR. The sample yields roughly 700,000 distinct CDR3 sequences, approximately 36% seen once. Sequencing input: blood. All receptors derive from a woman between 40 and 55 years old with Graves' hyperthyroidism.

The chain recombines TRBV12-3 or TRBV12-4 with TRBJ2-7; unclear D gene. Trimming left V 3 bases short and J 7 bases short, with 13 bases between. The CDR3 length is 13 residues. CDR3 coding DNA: TGTGCCAGCAGTTTGAGACTCAACGGGGAGCAGTACTTC. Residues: CASSLRLNGEQYF.

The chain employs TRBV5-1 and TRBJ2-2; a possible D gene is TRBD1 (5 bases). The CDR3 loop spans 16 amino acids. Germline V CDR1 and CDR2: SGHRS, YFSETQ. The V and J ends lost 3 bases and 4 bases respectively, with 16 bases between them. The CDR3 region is CASSSQGPTFTGELFF. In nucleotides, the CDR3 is TGCGCCAGCAGCTCTCAGGGTCCCACGTTCACCGGGGAGCTGTTTTTT.

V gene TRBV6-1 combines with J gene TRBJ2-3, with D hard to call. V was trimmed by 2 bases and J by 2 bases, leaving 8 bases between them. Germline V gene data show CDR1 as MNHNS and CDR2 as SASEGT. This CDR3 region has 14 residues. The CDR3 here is CASSEPDPTDTQYF. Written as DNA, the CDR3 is TGTGCCAGCAGTGAACCAGACCCCACAGATACGCAGTATTTT.

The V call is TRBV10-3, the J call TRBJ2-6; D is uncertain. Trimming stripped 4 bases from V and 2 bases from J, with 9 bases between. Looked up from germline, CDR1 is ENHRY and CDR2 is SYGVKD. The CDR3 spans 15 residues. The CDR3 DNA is TGTGCCATCAGTGGGATAGACACTGGGGCCAACGTCCTGACTTTC. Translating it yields CAISGIDTGANVLTF.

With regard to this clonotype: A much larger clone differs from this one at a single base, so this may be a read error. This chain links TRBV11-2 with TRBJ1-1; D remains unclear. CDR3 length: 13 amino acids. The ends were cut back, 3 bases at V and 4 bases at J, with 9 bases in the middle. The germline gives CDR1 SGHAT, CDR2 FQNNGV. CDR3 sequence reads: CASSFSWSTEAFF. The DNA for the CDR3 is TGTGCCAGCAGCTTTTCATGGAGCACTGAAGCTTTCTTT.

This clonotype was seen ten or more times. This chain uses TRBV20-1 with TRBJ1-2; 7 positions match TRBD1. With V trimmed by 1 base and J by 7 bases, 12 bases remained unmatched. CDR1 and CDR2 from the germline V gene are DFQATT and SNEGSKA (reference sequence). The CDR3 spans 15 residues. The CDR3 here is CSARAAPETGVGYTF. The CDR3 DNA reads TGCAGTGCTAGAGCCGCTCCAGAAACAGGGGTTGGCTACACCTTC.

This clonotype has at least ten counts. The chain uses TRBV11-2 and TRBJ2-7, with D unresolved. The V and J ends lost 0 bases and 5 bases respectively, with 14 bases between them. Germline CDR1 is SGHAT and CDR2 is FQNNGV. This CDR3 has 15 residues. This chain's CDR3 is CASSLEGRRVHEQYF. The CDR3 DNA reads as TGTGCCAGCAGCTTAGAGGGTAGAAGGGTCCACGAGCAGTACTTC.

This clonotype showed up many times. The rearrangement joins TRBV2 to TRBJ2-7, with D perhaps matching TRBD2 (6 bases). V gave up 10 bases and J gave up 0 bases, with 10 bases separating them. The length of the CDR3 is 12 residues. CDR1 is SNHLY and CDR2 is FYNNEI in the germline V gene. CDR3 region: CATGDFSYEQYF. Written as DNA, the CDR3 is TGTGCCACTGGGGACTTCTCCTACGAGCAGTACTTC.

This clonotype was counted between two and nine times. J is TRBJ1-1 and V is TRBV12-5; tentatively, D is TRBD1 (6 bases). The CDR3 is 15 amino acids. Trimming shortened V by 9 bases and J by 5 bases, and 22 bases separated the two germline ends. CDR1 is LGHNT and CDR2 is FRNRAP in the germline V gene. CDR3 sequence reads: CASSLLTSGETEAFF. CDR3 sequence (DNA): TGTGCTAGCTCCCTATTAACCTCAGGGGAAACTGAAGCTTTCTTT.

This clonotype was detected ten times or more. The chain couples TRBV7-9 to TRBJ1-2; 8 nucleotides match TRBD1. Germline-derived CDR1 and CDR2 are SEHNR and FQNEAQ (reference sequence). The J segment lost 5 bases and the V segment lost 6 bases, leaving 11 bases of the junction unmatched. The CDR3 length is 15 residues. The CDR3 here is CASSPTDREAYGYTF. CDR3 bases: TGTGCCAGCAGTCCGACGGACAGGGAGGCATATGGCTACACCTTC.

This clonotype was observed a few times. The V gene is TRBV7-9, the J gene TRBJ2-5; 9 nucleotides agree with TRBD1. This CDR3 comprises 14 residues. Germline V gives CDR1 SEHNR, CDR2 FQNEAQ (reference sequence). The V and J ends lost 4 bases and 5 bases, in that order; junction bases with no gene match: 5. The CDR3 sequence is CASSWDREDETQYF. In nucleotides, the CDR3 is TGTGCCAGCAGCTGGGACAGGGAGGACGAGACCCAGTACTTC.

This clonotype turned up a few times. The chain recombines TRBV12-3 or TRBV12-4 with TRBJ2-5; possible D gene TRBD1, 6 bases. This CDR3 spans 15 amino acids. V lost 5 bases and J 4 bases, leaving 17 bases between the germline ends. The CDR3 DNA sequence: TGTGCCAGCAGTCTAGGACCGACAGGCCGAGAGACCCAGTACTTC. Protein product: CASSLGPTGRETQYF.

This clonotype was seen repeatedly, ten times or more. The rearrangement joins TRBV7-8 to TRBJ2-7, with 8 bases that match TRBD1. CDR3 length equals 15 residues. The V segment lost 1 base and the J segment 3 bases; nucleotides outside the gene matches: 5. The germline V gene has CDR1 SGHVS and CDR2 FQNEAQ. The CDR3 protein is CASSLGGGQGYEQYF. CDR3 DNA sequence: TGTGCCAGCAGCTTAGGTGGTGGACAGGGCTACGAGCAGTACTTC.

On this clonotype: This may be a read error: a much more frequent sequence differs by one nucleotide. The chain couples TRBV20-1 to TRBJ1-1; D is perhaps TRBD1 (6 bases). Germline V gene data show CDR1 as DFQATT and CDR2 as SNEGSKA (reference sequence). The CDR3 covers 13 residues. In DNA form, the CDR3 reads TGCAGGGGGGGGACAAGGCGGGCCACTGAAGCTTTCTTT. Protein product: CRGGTRRATEAFF.

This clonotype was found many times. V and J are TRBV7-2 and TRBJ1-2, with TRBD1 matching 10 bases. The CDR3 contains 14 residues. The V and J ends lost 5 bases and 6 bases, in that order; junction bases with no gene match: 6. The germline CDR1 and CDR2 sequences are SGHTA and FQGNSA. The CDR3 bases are TGTGCCAGCAGCCCTAGACAGGGGGCAAATGGCTACACCTTC. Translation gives CASSPRQGANGYTF.

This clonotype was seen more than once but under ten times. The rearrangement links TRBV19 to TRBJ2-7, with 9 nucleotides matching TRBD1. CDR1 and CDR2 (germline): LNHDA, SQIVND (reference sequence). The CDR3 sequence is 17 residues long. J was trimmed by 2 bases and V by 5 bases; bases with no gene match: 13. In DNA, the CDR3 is TGTGCCAGTAGTGTCCCCGAACACAGGGGGCTCACCTACGAGCAGTACTTC. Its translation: CASSVPEHRGLTYEQYF.

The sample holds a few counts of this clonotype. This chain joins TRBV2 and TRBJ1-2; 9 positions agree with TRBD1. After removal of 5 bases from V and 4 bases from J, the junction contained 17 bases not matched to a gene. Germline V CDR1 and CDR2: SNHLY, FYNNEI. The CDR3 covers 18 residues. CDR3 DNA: TGTGCCAGCAGTTACCGGGACAGGGTTGTTTCGGATTCCTATGGCTACACCTTC. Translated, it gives CASSYRDRVVSDSYGYTF.

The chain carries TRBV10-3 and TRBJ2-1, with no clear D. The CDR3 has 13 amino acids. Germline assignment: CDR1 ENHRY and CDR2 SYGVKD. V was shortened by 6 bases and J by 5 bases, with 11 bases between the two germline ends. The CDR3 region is CAIRKRLDNEQFF. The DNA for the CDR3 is TGTGCCATCAGGAAGCGACTGGACAATGAGCAGTTCTTC.

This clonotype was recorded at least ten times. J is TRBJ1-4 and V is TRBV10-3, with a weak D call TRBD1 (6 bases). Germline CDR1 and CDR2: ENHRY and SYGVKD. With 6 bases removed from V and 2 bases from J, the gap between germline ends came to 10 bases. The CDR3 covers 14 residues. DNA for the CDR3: TGTGCCATCAGCGCACAGGGTACTAATGAAAAACTGTTTTTT. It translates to CAISAQGTNEKLFF.

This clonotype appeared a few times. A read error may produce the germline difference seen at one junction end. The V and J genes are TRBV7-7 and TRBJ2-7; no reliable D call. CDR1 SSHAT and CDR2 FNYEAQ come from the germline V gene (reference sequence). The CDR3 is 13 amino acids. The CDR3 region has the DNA TGTGCTAGCAGCTTAGCCCACAGCAATGAGCAGTACTTC. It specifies CASSLAHSNEQYF.

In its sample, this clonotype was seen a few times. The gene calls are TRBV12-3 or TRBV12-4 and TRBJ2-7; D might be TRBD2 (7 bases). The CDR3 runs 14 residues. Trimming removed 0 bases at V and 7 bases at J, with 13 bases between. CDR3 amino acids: CASSLAGGTREQYF. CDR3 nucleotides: TGTGCCAGCAGTTTAGCGGGGGGGACAAGGGAGCAGTACTTC.

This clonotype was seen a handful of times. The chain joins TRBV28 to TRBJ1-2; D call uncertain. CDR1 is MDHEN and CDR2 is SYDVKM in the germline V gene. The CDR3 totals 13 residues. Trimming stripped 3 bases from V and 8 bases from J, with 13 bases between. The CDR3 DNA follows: TGTGCCAGCAGTTTCGGCGGTCGAGGGGGCTACACCTTC. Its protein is CASSFGGRGGYTF.

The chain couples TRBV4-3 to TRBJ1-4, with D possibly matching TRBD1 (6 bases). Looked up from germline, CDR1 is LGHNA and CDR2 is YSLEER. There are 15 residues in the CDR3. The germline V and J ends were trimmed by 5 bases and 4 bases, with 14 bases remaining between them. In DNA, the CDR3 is TGCGCCAGCAGCTCACGGGGGGCCTATAATGAAAAACTGTTTTTT. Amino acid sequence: CASSSRGAYNEKLFF.

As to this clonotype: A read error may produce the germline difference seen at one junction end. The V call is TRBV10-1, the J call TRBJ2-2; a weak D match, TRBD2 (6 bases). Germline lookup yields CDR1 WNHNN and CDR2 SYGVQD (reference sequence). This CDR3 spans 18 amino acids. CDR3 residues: CASSFGSGGGLGAGELFF. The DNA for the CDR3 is TGTGCCAGCAGTTTTGGTAGCGGAGGAGGACTCGGCGCCGGGGAGCTGTTTTTT.

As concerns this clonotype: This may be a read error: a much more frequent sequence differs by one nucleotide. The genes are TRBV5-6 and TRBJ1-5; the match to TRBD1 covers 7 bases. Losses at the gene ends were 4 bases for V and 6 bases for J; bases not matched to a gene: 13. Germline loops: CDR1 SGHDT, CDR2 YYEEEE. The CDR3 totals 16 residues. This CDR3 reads CASSDTRGGGSQPQHF. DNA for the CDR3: TGTGCCAGCAGCGATACCAGGGGGGGAGGCAGTCAGCCCCAGCATTTT.

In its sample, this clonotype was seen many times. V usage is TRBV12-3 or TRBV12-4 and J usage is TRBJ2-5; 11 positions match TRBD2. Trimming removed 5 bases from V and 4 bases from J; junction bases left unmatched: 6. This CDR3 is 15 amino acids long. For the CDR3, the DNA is TGTGCCAGCAGTCTACGACTAGCGGGGAGAGAGACCCAGTACTTC. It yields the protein CASSLRLAGRETQYF.

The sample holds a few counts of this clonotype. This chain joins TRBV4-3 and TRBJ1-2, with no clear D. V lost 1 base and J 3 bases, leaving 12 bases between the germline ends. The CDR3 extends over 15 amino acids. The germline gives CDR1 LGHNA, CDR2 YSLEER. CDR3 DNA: TGCGCCAGCAGCCAAGTGCACGGCGGGGACTATGGCTACACCTTC. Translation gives CASSQVHGGDYGYTF.

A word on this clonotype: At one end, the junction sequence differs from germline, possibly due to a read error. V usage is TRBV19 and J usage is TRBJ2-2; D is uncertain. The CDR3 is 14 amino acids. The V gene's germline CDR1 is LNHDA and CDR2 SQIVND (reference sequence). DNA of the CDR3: TGCGCCAGTAGTATATGGTCGAACACCGGGGAGCTGTTTTTT. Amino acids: CASSIWSNTGELFF.

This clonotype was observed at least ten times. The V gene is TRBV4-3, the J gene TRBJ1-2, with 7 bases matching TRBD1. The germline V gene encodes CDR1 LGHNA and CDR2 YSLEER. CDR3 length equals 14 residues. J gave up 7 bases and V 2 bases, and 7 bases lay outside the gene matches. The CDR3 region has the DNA TGCGCCAGCAGCCAAAAGACAGGGACTTCTGGCTACACCTTC. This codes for CASSQKTGTSGYTF.

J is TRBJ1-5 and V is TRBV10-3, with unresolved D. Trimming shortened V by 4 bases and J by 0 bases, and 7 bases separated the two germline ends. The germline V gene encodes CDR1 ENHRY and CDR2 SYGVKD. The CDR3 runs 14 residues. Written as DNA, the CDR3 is TGTGCCATCAGTGCATCAGGTAGCAATCAGCCCCAGCATTTT. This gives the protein CAISASGSNQPQHF.